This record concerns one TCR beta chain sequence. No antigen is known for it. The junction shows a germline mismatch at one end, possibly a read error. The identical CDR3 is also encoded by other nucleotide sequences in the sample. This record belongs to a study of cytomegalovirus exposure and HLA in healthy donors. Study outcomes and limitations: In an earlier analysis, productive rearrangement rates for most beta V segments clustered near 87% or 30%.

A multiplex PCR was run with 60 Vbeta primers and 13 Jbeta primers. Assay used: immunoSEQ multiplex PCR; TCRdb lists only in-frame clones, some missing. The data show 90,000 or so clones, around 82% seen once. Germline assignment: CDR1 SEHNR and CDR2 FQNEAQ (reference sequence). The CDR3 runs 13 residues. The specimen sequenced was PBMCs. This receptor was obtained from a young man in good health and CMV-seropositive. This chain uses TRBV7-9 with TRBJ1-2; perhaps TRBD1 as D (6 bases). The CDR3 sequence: CASSRGQNYGYTF. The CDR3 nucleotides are TGCGCCAGCAGTCGTGGACAGAACTATGGCTACACCTTC.